The 16 T cell receptor beta chains listed next were all sequenced from one sample in a study of OX40 agonist ivuxolimab in advanced cancers. Produced via immunoSEQ multiplex PCR; TCRdb's table is partial and in-frame only. The sample comprises 35,000 to 40,000 clones, under 85% of which are singletons, and less than 20% rests with the top ten. Material: CD4+ or CD8+ T cells sorted from blood, obtained in a trial of the OX40 agonist ivuxolimab. Receptor source: an adult with an advanced solid tumor such as melanoma, head and neck, liver or kidney cancer.

V usage is TRBV4-1 and J usage is TRBJ2-7; D gene uncertain. This CDR3 region has 17 residues. V lost 1 base and J 3 bases, leaving 19 bases between the germline ends. CDR1 MGHRA and CDR2 YSYEKL come from the germline V gene. The CDR3 spells CASSQVDPGRNLYEQYF. The CDR3 DNA reads as TGCGCCAGCAGCCAAGTGGACCCTGGACGGAACCTCTACGAGCAGTACTTC.

V and J are TRBV19 and TRBJ2-7; 11 nucleotides align to TRBD1. Germline V gene sequence: CDR1 LNHDA, CDR2 SQIVND (reference sequence). CDR3 length equals 14 residues. The trim removed 1 base at V and 6 bases at J, leaving 2 bases unmatched. The CDR3 reads CASSIGTGGVEQYF. The CDR3 region has the DNA TGTGCCAGTAGTATAGGGACAGGGGGCGTCGAGCAGTACTTC.

This chain links TRBV6-5 with TRBJ2-7; tentatively, D is TRBD1 (6 bases). V shed 6 bases and J shed 3 bases, with 12 bases lying between them. Germline V CDR1 and CDR2: MNHEY, SVGAGI. The CDR3 totals 13 residues. In DNA form, the CDR3 reads TGTGCCAGCAGGATTCCAGGGGACTACGAGCAGTACTTC. This encodes CASRIPGDYEQYF.

The rearrangement links TRBV11-3 to TRBJ2-1; 9 bases are shared with TRBD2. V lost 5 bases, J lost 3 bases, and 11 bases stayed unmatched. The CDR3 covers 17 residues. Germline V CDR1 and CDR2: SGHNT, YENEEA. The CDR3 sequence: CASSNPRLADIYNEQFF. The CDR3 nucleotides read TGTGCCAGCAGCAACCCCCGACTAGCGGATATCTACAATGAGCAGTTCTTC.

This chain joins TRBV5-5 and TRBJ2-7; the match to TRBD1 covers 10 bases. The ends lost 0 bases at V and 6 bases at J; junction bases unmatched: 3. There are 14 residues in the CDR3. The germline gives CDR1 SGHKS, CDR2 YYEKEE (reference sequence). The DNA for the CDR3 is TGTGCCAGCAGCTTGGGGACAGGGGGACTCGAGCAGTACTTC. Its protein is CASSLGTGGLEQYF.

The chain carries TRBV28 and TRBJ1-6; D unclear. Germline assignment: CDR1 MDHEN and CDR2 SYDVKM. Trimming removed 5 bases at V and 1 base at J, with 21 bases between. This CDR3 has 19 residues. CDR3 nucleotides: TGTGCCAGCAGTGAACAGCCGTTAGCTCTGGGGTCCTATAATTCACCCCTCCACTTT. Protein product: CASSEQPLALGSYNSPLHF.

The rearrangement uses TRBV4-3 and TRBJ2-4, with 10 bases that match TRBD1. V shed 3 bases and J 7 bases; nucleotides not matched to a gene: 9. Germline loops: CDR1 LGHNA, CDR2 YSLEER. The CDR3 contains 16 residues. The CDR3 coding sequence is TGCGCCAGCAGCCACTATGCCGGGACAGGGGTGAACATTCAGTACTTC. Translation gives CASSHYAGTGVNIQYF.

V gene TRBV2 combines with J gene TRBJ2-3, with no clear D. This CDR3 spans 14 amino acids. V shed 6 bases and J shed 0 bases, with 10 bases lying between them. Germline lookup yields CDR1 SNHLY and CDR2 FYNNEI. The DNA for the CDR3 is TGTGCCAGCAGCAGAACATCTAGCACAGATACGCAGTATTTT. It codes for CASSRTSSTDTQYF.

This chain links TRBV27 with TRBJ1-1; TRBD1 agrees at 12 bases. The germline V gene has CDR1 MNHEY and CDR2 SMNVEV (reference sequence). With V trimmed by 2 bases and J by 3 bases, 4 bases remained unmatched. The CDR3 runs to 16 residues. CDR3 sequence reads: CASSLGDRGPYTEAFF. The DNA for the CDR3 is TGTGCCAGCAGTTTAGGGGACAGGGGGCCGTACACTGAAGCTTTCTTT.

J is TRBJ2-1 and V is TRBV19; D not certain. V lost 3 bases to trimming and J lost 9 bases, with 6 bases between them. This CDR3 is built from 11 residues. In germline, CDR1 is LNHDA, CDR2 SQIVND (reference sequence). The CDR3 bases are TGTGCCAGTAGTATGAGTTTTGAGCAGTTCTTC. This translates into CASSMSFEQFF.

In its sample, this clone was seen once. The J gene is TRBJ2-3, the V gene TRBV6-6; the D gene is possibly TRBD1 (6 bases). The germline gives CDR1 MNHNY, CDR2 SVGAGI (reference sequence). The CDR3 runs to 14 residues. V lost 3 bases to trimming and J lost 5 bases, with 12 bases between them. CDR3 residues: CASSYLAGEDTQYF. CDR3 nucleotide sequence: TGTGCCAGCAGTTATTTGGCAGGGGAAGATACGCAGTATTTT.

The chain uses TRBV7-2 and TRBJ2-1, with 11 bases lining up with TRBD2. This CDR3 has 16 amino acids. The V segment lost 5 bases and the J segment 4 bases; nucleotides outside the gene matches: 7. CDR1 and CDR2 (germline): SGHTA, FQGNSA. DNA for the CDR3: TGTGCCAGCAGCCTTAGGACTAGCGGGTTTTACAATGAGCAGTTCTTC. Amino acid sequence: CASSLRTSGFYNEQFF.

The chain joins TRBV12-2 to TRBJ2-5; the table's D call TRBD2 went unverified against the DNA. The better agreement between TRBJ2-7 and the DNA end casts doubt on the J call. TRBV12-2 is described as a pseudogene. This CDR3 is 13 amino acids long. CDR3 protein: CAGISGTTYEQYF. The CDR3 DNA sequence: TGTGCAGGAATCAGCGGGACAACCTACGAGCAGTACTTC.

V gene TRBV4-2 combines with J gene TRBJ2-7; a possible D gene is TRBD2 (6 bases). The CDR3 runs to 18 residues. Germline-derived CDR1 and CDR2 are LGHNA and YNFKEQ. V shed 3 bases and J shed 1 base, with 22 bases lying between them. The DNA for the CDR3 is TGTGCCAGCAGCCAGCACGAATTGGGCAGGGAGGATTCCTACGAGCAGTACTTC. It codes for CASSQHELGREDSYEQYF.

This clone was counted a single time. V is TRBV21-1 and J is TRBJ2-3; no DNA check was done on the table's D call, TRBD2. TRBV21-1 is a known pseudogene. CDR3 length: 17 amino acids. The CDR3: CASSKLLLGGPPDTQYF. DNA of the CDR3: TGTGCCAGCAGCAAACTGTTACTCGGGGGACCGCCAGATACGCAGTATTTT.

V gene TRBV30 combines with J gene TRBJ2-7, with unresolved D. CDR1 GTSNPN and CDR2 SVGIG come from the germline V gene (reference sequence). Trimming removed 8 bases at V and 4 bases at J, with 12 bases between. CDR3 size: 11 residues. The CDR3 DNA sequence: TGTGCCGGATTTGACGGATACGAGCAGTACTTC. Translation: CAGFDGYEQYF.